This is a list of T cell receptor beta chains from one sample in a study of CD8 T cells in ankylosing spondylitis. MiXCR was run by TCRdb on the 5' RACE reads, yielding one entry per CDR3 protein. The sample consists of 650,000 to 800,000 distinct CDR3 sequences, 19% of them appearing once. Sequenced sample: blood, either unsorted or a sorted T cell fraction (not recorded which). These receptors were collected from a male donor with ankylosing spondylitis. The CDR3 runs from the conserved cysteine through the conserved F or W. Each record gives: V gene, J gene, D gene, clone size, CDR3 protein, CDR3 DNA. A D gene is named only where the DNA matches it firmly. Clone size is shown for a subset of rows, as once, few, many or a class of expanded clone.

>TRBV7-7|TRBJ2-1|NA|few
CASSLGGTAYNEQFF
TGTGCTAGCAGCTTAGGGGGGACAGCCTACAATGAGCAGTTCTTC
>TRBV6-1|TRBJ1-2|TRBD1|few
CASSNKQGSEGYTF
TGTGCCAGCAGTAATAAACAGGGGAGCGAGGGCTACACCTTC
>TRBV29-1|TRBJ1-4|NA|few
CSVEHRDATNEKLFF
TGCAGCGTTGAACACAGGGATGCAACTAATGAAAAACTGTTTTTT
>TRBV5-1|TRBJ1-2|TRBD1|few
CASSLEGTGGYTF
TGCGCCAGCAGCTTGGAGGGGACAGGAGGCTACACCTTC
>TRBV4-1|TRBJ1-2|NA|NA
CASSHAPGRDLGGYTF
TGCGCCAGCAGCCACGCCCCCGGACGGGACTTGGGTGGCTACACCTTC
>TRBV28|TRBJ2-3|NA|NA
CASSFGVKDTQYF
TGTGCCAGCAGTTTTGGGGTGAAGGATACGCAGTATTTT
>TRBV7-2|TRBJ2-1|NA|many
CASMRRGWRNEQFF
TGTGCCAGCATGAGGCGGGGATGGAGGAATGAGCAGTTCTTC
>TRBV6-1|TRBJ2-1|TRBD2|NA
CATQLAGGGPYNEQFF
TGTGCCACCCAACTAGCGGGGGGAGGCCCCTACAATGAGCAGTTCTTC
>TRBV29-1|TRBJ2-7|TRBD1|NA
CSVLLTGVEQYF
TGCAGCGTACTTTTGACAGGGGTCGAGCAGTACTTC
>TRBV6-5|TRBJ2-1|NA|few
CASSYSPNNEQFF
TGTGCCAGCAGTTACTCTCCGAACAATGAGCAGTTCTTC
>TRBV7-6|TRBJ2-1|TRBD2|NA
CASSSKGAGGPLFEQFF
TGTGCCAGCAGCTCCAAAGGAGCGGGGGGTCCTCTTTTTGAGCAGTTCTTC
>TRBV27|TRBJ2-3|NA|NA
CASSLSWAGSTDTQYF
TGTGCCAGCAGTTTATCGTGGGCGGGGAGCACAGATACGCAGTATTTT
>TRBV9|TRBJ2-5|TRBD2|NA
CASSVLAGVTSAETQYF
TGTGCCAGCAGCGTATTAGCGGGAGTCACGTCGGCAGAGACCCAGTACTTC
>TRBV18|TRBJ1-2|TRBD1|few
CASSPRDSSRVDGYTF
TGTGCCAGCTCACCCAGGGACAGCTCAAGGGTCGATGGCTACACCTTC
>TRBV4-1|TRBJ2-1|NA|few
CASSQDWAYNEQFF
TGCGCCAGCAGCCAAGATTGGGCTTACAATGAGCAGTTCTTC
>TRBV28|TRBJ2-7|TRBD2|NA
CASSLSGRGIYEQYF
TGTGCCAGCAGTTTAAGCGGGAGGGGGATCTACGAGCAGTACTTC
>TRBV5-1|TRBJ1-6|TRBD1|few
CASSFGQANSPLHF
TGCGCCAGCAGCTTTGGACAGGCAAATTCACCCCTCCACTTT
>TRBV5-5|TRBJ2-1|TRBD1|NA
CASSLGQGDNNEQFF
TGTGCCAGCAGCTTGGGACAGGGCGATAACAATGAGCAGTTCTTC
>TRBV20-1|TRBJ1-5|TRBD1|NA
CSARVGQGASQPQHF
TGCAGTGCTAGAGTGGGGCAGGGGGCATCTCAGCCCCAGCATTTT
>TRBV15|TRBJ1-1|TRBD1|NA
CATSRAGGQAAAFF
TGTGCCACCAGCAGAGCAGGGGGACAGGCGGCAGCTTTCTTT
>TRBV9|TRBJ1-1|NA|few
CASSVVTRAGAFF
TGTGCCAGCAGCGTAGTTACCAGGGCCGGAGCTTTCTTT
>TRBV4-2|TRBJ2-7|NA|NA
CASSQAVERYEQYF
TGTGCCAGCAGCCAAGCGGTGGAAAGGTACGAGCAGTACTTC
>TRBV12-3/TRBV12-4|TRBJ1-2|NA|many
CASSSGANYGYTF
TGTGCCAGCAGTTCAGGAGCTAACTATGGCTACACCTTC
>TRBV5-1|TRBJ2-1|TRBD2|many
CASSLVPAGENEQFF
TGCGCCAGCAGCTTGGTACCAGCGGGGGAAAATGAGCAGTTCTTC
>TRBV12-3/TRBV12-4|TRBJ2-2|NA|many
CASSPFLSGELFF
TGTGCCAGCAGTCCCTTCCTGTCCGGGGAGCTGTTTTTT
>TRBV30|TRBJ1-5|NA|NA
CAWSVGRINQPQHF
TGTGCCTGGAGTGTCGGCAGGATCAATCAGCCCCAGCATTTT
>TRBV29-1|TRBJ2-7|TRBD1|NA
CSVTDRVTEQYF
TGCAGCGTTACGGACAGGGTAACCGAGCAGTACTTC
>TRBV7-2|TRBJ1-4|NA|few
CASSLFWARGNEKLFF
TGTGCCAGCAGCTTATTCTGGGCCAGGGGAAATGAAAAACTGTTTTTT
>TRBV6-1|TRBJ1-2|NA|few
CASGGEGNYGYTF
TGTGCCAGCGGGGGGGAGGGTAACTATGGCTACACCTTC
>TRBV11-2|TRBJ2-1|TRBD2|NA
CASSWVLAGGDNEQFF
TGTGCCAGCAGCTGGGTACTGGCGGGAGGGGACAATGAGCAGTTCTTC
>TRBV24-1|TRBJ1-5|TRBD1|NA
CATEPGQGNQPQHF
TGTGCCACTGAACCGGGACAGGGAAATCAGCCCCAGCATTTT